This TCR beta chain emerged from a study of post-analysis software for immune sequencing data. Study-level information: Courses of disease covered relapsing-remitting, secondary progressive and progressive-relapsing multiple sclerosis. Study observations and caveats: Significantly lower normalized Chao1 diversity was found in patients with multiple sclerosis relative to controls. Roughly 5 TRBV segments, TRBV5-6, TRBV5-1 and TRBV20-1 among them, were found more frequent in patients than controls. Samples prepared in the same batch strongly co-clustered by F measure.

V was cut by 0 bases and J by 7 bases, with 16 bases left in between. CDR3 length: 15 residues. Germline V gene data show CDR1 as ENHRY and CDR2 as SYGVKD. Prepared TCR beta cDNA libraries contained unique molecular identifiers. A population of about 0.95 to 10 million T cells gave rise to about half a million cDNA molecules. TCRdb reprocessed the PCR reads via MiXCR and lists one record per CDR3 protein. The data hold almost 700,000 distinct CDR3 sequences, with over 45% observed a single time. About this clonotype itself: What it binds is unknown.

This receptor was obtained from a girl between 2 and 10 years old with multiple sclerosis. The chain combines TRBV10-3 with TRBJ2-7; tentative D call: TRBD1 (5 bases). Sequencing input: blood. The DNA of the CDR3 is TGTGCCATCAGTGAGTCTCGGCAGGGTGGGAATGAGCAGTACTTC. Translating it yields CAISESRQGGNEQYF.